These 32 T cell receptor beta chains were sequenced from one sample in a study of blood T cell repertoires in COVID-19. Repertoires were generated with immunoSEQ multiplex PCR, while TCRdb's copy carries only in-frame clones and drops some. The sample includes nearly 200,000 clones, 85% of them seen just once. Sequencing input: peripheral blood. These receptors originate from a man aged 55-75 years with COVID-19, enrolled during active disease.

The chain carries TRBV7-2 and TRBJ2-3; D unresolved. Germline V gene sequence: CDR1 SGHTA, CDR2 FQGNSA. The CDR3 covers 14 residues. Between the trimmed V and J ends, which lost 5 bases and 0 bases, there was a span of 9 bases. CDR3 in DNA: TGTGCCAGCAGCCCCTATTTCAGCACAGATACGCAGTATTTT. Protein product: CASSPYFSTDTQYF. The whole variable domain, remainder taken from reference TRBV7-2 and TRBJ2-3, is GAGVSQSPSNKVTEKGKDVELRCDPISGHTALYWYRQSLGQGLEFLIYFQGNSAPDKSGLPSDRFSAERTGGSVSTLTIQRTQQEDSAVYLCASSPYFSTDTQYFGPGTRLTVL.

This sequence joins TRBV12-3 or TRBV12-4 and TRBJ1-1, with TRBD1 identical over 11 bases. The CDR3 covers 13 residues. V lost 8 bases, J lost 3 bases, and 2 bases stayed unmatched. CDR3 sequence (DNA): TGTGCCAGCCGGGGACAGGGGGACACTGAAGCTTTCTTT. Its translation: CASRGQGDTEAFF.

A remark on this clone: Other DNA sequences in the same sample also yield this CDR3. This CDR3 is CASSILAATDTQYF. The CDR3 nucleotides are TGTGCCAGCAGCATACTAGCGGCAACAGATACGCAGTATTTT. The rearrangement uses TRBV6-5 and TRBJ2-3, with 8 bases fitting TRBD2. Germline CDR1 MNHEY, CDR2 SVGAGI. The CDR3 runs 14 residues. Trimming removed 6 bases from V and 3 bases from J; junction bases left unmatched: 5.

This chain joins TRBV30 and TRBJ1-1; 8 bases are shared with TRBD1. V gave up 1 base and J gave up 1 base; unmatched junction bases: 5. CDR3 length: 15 amino acids. The germline V gene has CDR1 GTSNPN and CDR2 SVGIG (reference sequence). CDR3 bases: TGTGCCTGGAGTGCACTGGGACAGGCGAACACTGAAGCTTTCTTT. It encodes CAWSALGQANTEAFF.

The chain carries TRBV30 and TRBJ1-5, with TRBD1 as a possible D gene (6 bases). Between the trimmed V and J ends, which lost 4 bases and 0 bases, there was a span of 13 bases. This CDR3 contains 15 residues. Per the germline V gene, CDR1 is GTSNPN and CDR2 is SVGIG (reference sequence). The chain's CDR3 is CAWNQGIDSNQPQHF. In DNA, the CDR3 is TGTGCCTGGAACCAGGGGATTGATAGCAATCAGCCCCAGCATTTT.

This rearrangement joins TRBV12-3 or TRBV12-4 to TRBJ2-7, with D tentatively TRBD2 (6 bases). Trimming took off 7 bases at V and 0 bases at J, with 10 bases between the two ends. The CDR3 extends over 13 amino acids. CDR3 DNA: TGTGCCAGCATCAGGGACTCCTCCTACGAGCAGTACTTC. Its protein product is CASIRDSSYEQYF.

This clone showed up just a few times. The V gene is TRBV4-3, the J gene TRBJ1-2; 8 bases agree with TRBD1. Germline lookup yields CDR1 LGHNA and CDR2 YSLEER. The CDR3 extends over 15 amino acids. The trim removed 4 bases at V and 8 bases at J, leaving 12 bases unmatched. The CDR3 loop is CASSPGQAKVDGYTF. DNA for the CDR3: TGCGCCAGCAGCCCGGGACAGGCAAAAGTGGACGGCTACACCTTC.

V usage is TRBV29-1 and J usage is TRBJ1-2; TRBD1 is a possible D gene (5 bases). Trimming pared 3 bases from V and 8 bases from J, leaving 10 bases between. The germline CDR1 and CDR2 sequences are SQVTM and ANQGSEA. The CDR3 contains 11 residues. CDR3 nucleotides: TGCAGCGTTGATCCAGGGAACGGCTACACCTTC. As protein: CSVDPGNGYTF.

This clone has a single count. The rearrangement uses TRBV7-7 and TRBJ2-1, with 12 bases identical to TRBD1. Germline loops: CDR1 SSHAT, CDR2 FNYEAQ (reference sequence). CDR3 length equals 16 residues. The J segment lost 6 bases and the V segment lost 7 bases, leaving 10 bases of the junction unmatched. The CDR3 loop is CASTLFPGQGANEQFF. The DNA of the CDR3 is TGTGCCAGCACCCTATTCCCGGGACAGGGGGCCAATGAGCAGTTCTTC.

This rearrangement joins TRBV10-2 to TRBJ1-5, with D hard to call. Germline lookup yields CDR1 WSHSY and CDR2 SAAADI. The CDR3 length is 12 residues. The V and J ends lost 3 bases and 6 bases respectively, with 6 bases between them. Written as DNA, the CDR3 is TGCGCCAGCAGTGAAAGGAGTCAGCCCCAGCATTTT. Encoded protein: CASSERSQPQHF.

Written as DNA, the CDR3 is TGTGCCAGCAGTTACTCGGGCATGAACACTGAAGCTTTCTTT. Its translation: CASSYSGMNTEAFF. This chain uses TRBV6-6 with TRBJ1-1; D is uncertain. Germline lookup yields CDR1 MNHNY and CDR2 SVGAGI (reference sequence). The ends were cut back, 0 bases at V and 0 bases at J, with 5 bases in the middle. The CDR3 spans 14 residues.

This chain uses TRBV9 with TRBJ2-1; D perhaps matches TRBD1 (6 bases). Germline loops: CDR1 SGDLS, CDR2 YYNGEE. V was pared by 0 bases and J by 1 base, with 11 bases between. The CDR3 length is 16 residues. Here the CDR3 DNA reads TGTGCCAGCAGCGTAGAGGGACACCTTTCCTACAATGAGCAGTTCTTC. This sequence encodes CASSVEGHLSYNEQFF.

The CDR3 bases are TGTGCCAGCAGCTCTGGTCCCGGGACAGGGACGAACACTGAAGCTTTCTTT. It encodes CASSSGPGTGTNTEAFF. The rearrangement uses TRBV5-4 and TRBJ1-1; the match to TRBD1 covers 9 bases. The CDR3 extends over 17 amino acids. V was pared by 3 bases and J by 1 base, with 10 bases of the junction left unmatched. Per germline, CDR1 SGHNT and CDR2 YYREEE (reference sequence).

This clone was recorded only once. The V call is TRBV6-2 or TRBV6-3, the J call TRBJ1-1; 9 nucleotides match TRBD1. V trimming: 5 bases; J trimming: 6 bases; junction bases outside the gene matches: 7. Per germline, CDR1 MNHEY and CDR2 SVGEGT. CDR3 length equals 14 residues. CDR3 nucleotides: TGTGCCAGCAGTCCCGGGACAGGGATCGCTGAAGCTTTCTTT. It encodes CASSPGTGIAEAFF.

The chain combines TRBV4-1 with TRBJ1-1, with D possibly being TRBD1 (6 bases). The CDR3 covers 14 residues. Germline values: CDR1 MGHRA, CDR2 YSYEKL. V lost 0 bases and J 5 bases, leaving 10 bases between the germline ends. The CDR3 DNA follows: TGCGCCAGCAGCCAAGACAGGGGAAGGACTGAAGCTTTCTTT. Protein sequence: CASSQDRGRTEAFF.

This clone was found a few times. V gene TRBV10-3 combines with J gene TRBJ1-1; 8 nucleotides line up with TRBD1. V shed 10 bases and J 5 bases; nucleotides not matched to a gene: 9. The CDR3 runs 13 residues. The V gene's germline CDR1 is ENHRY and CDR2 SYGVKD. CDR3 region: CASSTGGVTEAFF. The CDR3 coding sequence is TGTGCCAGCTCAACAGGGGGTGTGACTGAAGCTTTCTTT.

The rearrangement links TRBV5-4 to TRBJ1-4; D not certain. The length of the CDR3 is 12 residues. Germline V gene data show CDR1 as SGHNT and CDR2 as YYREEE (reference sequence). The V end was cut by 3 bases, the J end by 4 bases, with 4 bases between. CDR3: CASSYSNEKLFF. As DNA, the CDR3 is TGTGCCAGCAGCTACAGTAATGAAAAACTGTTTTTT. The full variable domain, in which reference TRBV5-4 and TRBJ1-4 provide the parts outside the CDR3, is ETGVTQSPTHLIKTRGQQVTLRCSSQSGHNTVSWYQQALGQGPQFIFQYYREEENGRGNFPPRFSGLQFPNYSSELNVNALELDDSALYLCASSYSNEKLFFGSGTQLSVL.

The chain employs TRBV5-1 and TRBJ1-1; maybe TRBD1 (6 bases). Trimming shortened V by 4 bases and J by 1 base, and 11 bases separated the two germline ends. The germline CDR1 and CDR2 sequences are SGHRS and YFSETQ. The CDR3 length is 14 residues. The DNA of the CDR3 is TGCGCCAGCAGCACCCAGACAGGGAACACTGAAGCTTTCTTT. This codes for CASSTQTGNTEAFF.

V usage is TRBV3-1 (or the pseudogene TRBV3-2) and J usage is TRBJ2-7, with TRBD1 identical over 7 bases. CDR1 and CDR2 from the germline V gene are LGHDT and YNNKEL (reference sequence). This CDR3 has 15 amino acids. V lost 1 base to trimming and J lost 2 bases; unmatched junction nucleotides: 5. CDR3 loop: CASSQGRQGAYEQYF. Written as DNA, the CDR3 is TGTGCCAGCAGCCAAGGTCGTCAGGGGGCCTACGAGCAGTACTTC.

In its sample, this clone was seen a few times. The chain carries TRBV3-1 (or the pseudogene TRBV3-2) and TRBJ1-2; D not certain. From germline, CDR1 is LGHDT and CDR2 YNNKEL (reference sequence). The CDR3 totals 15 residues. V shed 1 base and J shed 6 bases, with 15 bases lying between them. CDR3 sequence reads: CASSQGLPEIHGYTF. The CDR3, as DNA: TGTGCCAGCAGCCAAGGTTTGCCAGAAATCCATGGCTACACCTTC.

This chain uses TRBV19 with TRBJ1-1, with TRBD1 matching 10 bases. With V trimmed by 4 bases and J by 5 bases, 10 bases remained unmatched. The CDR3 runs 16 residues. The V gene's germline CDR1 is LNHDA and CDR2 SQIVND (reference sequence). The CDR3 here is CASSTGTGERGTEAFF. CDR3 DNA sequence: TGTGCCAGTAGTACTGGGACAGGGGAACGGGGGACTGAAGCTTTCTTT.

The rearrangement joins TRBV10-3 to TRBJ1-2; D uncertain. CDR3 size: 14 residues. Germline CDR1 ENHRY, CDR2 SYGVKD. V dropped 0 bases and J dropped 2 bases, with 7 bases sitting between them. The DNA for the CDR3 is TGTGCCATCAGTGAGTCAAGGGAGAACTATGGCTACACCTTC. It translates to CAISESRENYGYTF.

The chain is built from TRBV18 and TRBJ1-5, with D perhaps TRBD1 (6 bases). Germline-derived CDR1 and CDR2 are KGHSH and LQKENI. Between the trimmed V and J ends, which lost 2 bases and 2 bases, there was a span of 13 bases. This CDR3 has 16 amino acids. The chain's CDR3 is CASSPAGGSGNQPQHF. CDR3 bases: TGTGCCAGCTCACCAGCGGGGGGCTCGGGCAATCAGCCCCAGCATTTT.

This rearrangement joins TRBV7-9 to TRBJ1-6; D perhaps matches TRBD1 (6 bases). Trimming shortened V by 1 base and J by 5 bases, and 9 bases separated the two germline ends. CDR3 length: 15 amino acids. Germline V gene data show CDR1 as SEHNR and CDR2 as FQNEAQ (reference sequence). The DNA of the CDR3 is TGTGCCAGCAGCTTAGTGGGACACAATAATTCACCCCTCCACTTT. This translates into CASSLVGHNNSPLHF.

This clone is a singleton in its sample. The chain couples TRBV12-3 or TRBV12-4 to TRBJ1-1, with D uncertain. This CDR3 region has 12 residues. V was cut by 3 bases and J by 8 bases, with 10 bases left in between. CDR3 coding DNA: TGTGCCAGCAGTTTGTCGATTCTAGAAGCTTTCTTT. Its translation: CASSLSILEAFF.

J is TRBJ1-1 and V is TRBV28, with 9 bases fitting TRBD1. The CDR3 is 13 amino acids. Germline values: CDR1 MDHEN, CDR2 SYDVKM. The CDR3 sequence: CGDRDGSSTEAFF. CDR3 sequence (DNA): TGTGGGGACAGGGATGGCTCGAGCACTGAAGCTTTCTTT.

This clone was detected only a few times. This chain joins TRBV4-3 and TRBJ2-1, with 8 positions matching TRBD1. Trimming at V came to 0 bases and at J to 4 bases, leaving 5 bases not matched to a gene. CDR3 size: 16 residues. Germline assignment: CDR1 LGHNA and CDR2 YSLEER. The CDR3 loop is CASSQDRQGRYNEQFF. The DNA for the CDR3 is TGCGCCAGCAGCCAAGATCGACAGGGGAGGTACAATGAGCAGTTCTTC.

V is TRBV3-1 (or the pseudogene TRBV3-2) and J is TRBJ2-7, with D possibly being TRBD1 (5 bases). The V and J ends lost 6 bases and 5 bases respectively, with 11 bases between them. This CDR3 region has 12 residues. CDR1 is LGHDT, CDR2 YNNKEL, per germline (reference sequence). The CDR3 reads CASRQGKHEQYF. The CDR3 DNA follows: TGTGCCAGCAGGCAGGGAAAGCACGAGCAGTACTTC.

For this clone: It is likely a read error, because the conserved phenylalanine at the end of the CDR3 is missing. The limits of the CDR3 on the DNA are not certain, so only TCRdb's listed CDR3 is given. This chain connects TRBV3-1 (or the pseudogene TRBV3-2) to TRBJ1-5; the table's D gene call, TRBD1, was not cross checked with the DNA. Both ends counted, the CDR3 spans 9 residues. Per germline, CDR1 LGHDT and CDR2 YNNKEL (reference sequence). The CDR3 sequence is CASSQDASP.

The V gene is TRBV18, the J gene TRBJ1-1; 10 bases are shared with TRBD1. In germline, CDR1 is KGHSH, CDR2 LQKENI. J gave up 4 bases and V 2 bases, and 16 bases lay outside the gene matches. The CDR3 runs 19 residues. The CDR3 spells CASSPTPGQGRGSSTEAFF. CDR3 in DNA: TGTGCCAGCTCACCAACTCCGGGACAGGGGAGGGGTAGCAGCACTGAAGCTTTCTTT.

Comment on this clone: In the same sample, other DNA sequences code for this CDR3. This chain connects TRBV5-4 to TRBJ1-2; TRBD1 might be the D (6 bases). Looked up from germline, CDR1 is SGHNT and CDR2 is YYREEE (reference sequence). The CDR3 has 13 residues. The V end was cut by 4 bases, the J end by 2 bases, with 9 bases between. The CDR3 loop reads CASSLQGNYGYTF. The CDR3 DNA reads TGTGCCAGCAGCCTCCAGGGGAACTATGGCTACACCTTC.

V gene TRBV5-4 combines with J gene TRBJ2-5; D perhaps matches TRBD1 (5 bases). The CDR3 has 15 amino acids. Germline CDR1 SGHNT, CDR2 YYREEE (reference sequence). Between the trimmed V and J ends, which lost 4 bases and 1 base, there was a span of 14 bases. CDR3 DNA sequence: TGTGCCAGCAGCACCCGGCAGGGCCCCCAAGAGACCCAGTACTTC. Encoded protein: CASSTRQGPQETQYF. The full variable domain, in which reference TRBV5-4 and TRBJ2-5 provide the parts outside the CDR3, is ETGVTQSPTHLIKTRGQQVTLRCSSQSGHNTVSWYQQALGQGPQFIFQYYREEENGRGNFPPRFSGLQFPNYSSELNVNALELDDSALYLCASSTRQGPQETQYFGPGTRLLVL.